This T cell receptor beta chain derives from a study of control samples from healthy donors and cancer patients. The repertoire was sequenced with immunoSEQ multiplex PCR; TCRdb's copy has only in-frame clones and lacks some. This table has more than 85,000 clones, 70% to 85% appearing once. V lost 3 bases to trimming and J lost 5 bases, with 14 bases between them. The CDR3 runs to 15 residues. CDR1 and CDR2 from the germline V gene are MDHEN and SYDVKM. The receptor was isolated from a man in his 70s with lung cancer. The sample comprised PBMCs. This chain connects TRBV28 to TRBJ2-1, with a weak D call TRBD2 (7 bases). The CDR3 coding sequence is TGTGCCAGCAGTTTGCAGTGGGGGGGCAACAATGAGCAGTTCTTC. It codes for CASSLQWGGNNEQFF.